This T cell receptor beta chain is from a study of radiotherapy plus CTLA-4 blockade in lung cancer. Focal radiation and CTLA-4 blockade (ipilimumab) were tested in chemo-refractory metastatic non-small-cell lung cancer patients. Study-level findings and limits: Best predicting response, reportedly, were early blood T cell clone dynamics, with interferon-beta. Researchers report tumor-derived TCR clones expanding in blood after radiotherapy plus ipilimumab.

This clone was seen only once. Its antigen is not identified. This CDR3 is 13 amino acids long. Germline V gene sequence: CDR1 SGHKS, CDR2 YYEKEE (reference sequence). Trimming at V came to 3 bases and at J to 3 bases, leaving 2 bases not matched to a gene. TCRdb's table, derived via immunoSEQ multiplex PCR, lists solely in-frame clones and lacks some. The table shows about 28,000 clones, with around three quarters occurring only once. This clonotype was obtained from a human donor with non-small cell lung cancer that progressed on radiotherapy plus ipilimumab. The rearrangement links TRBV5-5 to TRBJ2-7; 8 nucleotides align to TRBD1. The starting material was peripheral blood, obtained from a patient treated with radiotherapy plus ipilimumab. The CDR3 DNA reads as TGTGCCAGCAGCTACAGGGGGGACTACGAGCAGTACTTC. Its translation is CASSYRGDYEQYF.